Below are 3 T cell receptor beta chains sequenced from a single sample in a study of T cell responses to AZD1222 COVID-19 vaccine. Sequencing used immunoSEQ multiplex PCR; TCRdb keeps in-frame clones, though not all of them. Among over 95,000 clones, about 85% were seen once, and the ten largest hold around 3.1%. The material was peripheral blood, obtained on day 0 of AZD1222 vaccination. The receptors stem from an adult in good health.

The rearrangement links TRBV19 to TRBJ1-2; D may be TRBD1 (5 bases). With 9 bases removed from V and 3 bases from J, the gap between germline ends came to 14 bases. CDR1 and CDR2 from the germline V gene are LNHDA and SQIVND (reference sequence). The CDR3 covers 13 residues. CDR3 bases: TGTGCCAGCTCTGGGGGGAAGGACTATGGCTACACCTTC. It is translated as CASSGGKDYGYTF.

The chain links TRBV5-4 to TRBJ2-2, with D maybe TRBD1 (6 bases). Germline lookup yields CDR1 SGHNT and CDR2 YYREEE (reference sequence). V gave up 4 bases and J gave up 1 base, with 11 bases separating them. This CDR3 has 15 residues. CDR3 sequence: CASSPGTLNTGELFF. CDR3 nucleotide sequence: TGTGCCAGCAGCCCCGGGACACTGAACACCGGGGAGCTGTTTTTT.

As for this clone: The junction differs from germline at one of its ends, possibly a read error. The J gene is TRBJ1-1, the V gene TRBV5-1; maybe TRBD1 (5 bases). This CDR3 has 15 residues. Germline CDR1 and CDR2: SGHRS and YFSETQ. The CDR3 loop is CASSPLGDLNTEAFF. In DNA form, the CDR3 reads TGTGCCAGCAGCCCGCTGGGGGACCTGAACACTGAAGCTTTCTTT.